This TCR beta chain was retrieved from a study of blood T cell repertoires in COVID-19 (dated by TCRdb to 2019 to 2021). Background on the whole study: Samples from collaborators originated in the United States, Italy and Spain and spanned both the acute and convalescent phases of COVID-19. The material from the prospective study consisted of cDNA or gDNA derived from T cells, B-cell-depleted T cells, or PBMCs. Subjects who had been exposed to COVID-19, were actively infected with it, or had recovered from it provided the deeply sampled blood TCRbeta repertoires that made up the dataset. A freely available public database, intended as a resource for researchers studying the immune response to SARS-CoV-2, is where the repertoires were released. Samples came from the ongoing ImmuneRACE study (first 160 participants) plus 1,254 subjects from 6 global collaborators. The sample metadata nearly always contained a de-identified subject ID, COVID-19 status, age in years and sex. Where available, HLA class I and class II types were taken from metadata supplied by the sample provider and were not determined by assay-based typing. Points the paper makes about the study in general: The quantity of clinical and demographic metadata differed by source and by participant and was supplied without curation.

The immunoSEQ Assay, a bias-controlled multiplex PCR, was used to amplify TCRbeta CDR3 regions from genomic DNA. For the original study's pipeline: Within the assay, amplification of reference gene primers was used to estimate how many nucleated cells each sample contained. Sequence reads were collapsed and filtered to measure the absolute abundance of every unique TCRbeta CDR3 rearrangement. Productive Simpson clonality was computed per sample as the square root of Simpson's diversity index over productive rearrangements. TCRdb re-hosts the immuneACCESS table, in-frame sequences only. Its copies lack some clones; in the studies checked, an unresolved V gene accounts for under half of them, and the cause for the rest is not known. That table supplies the V and J calls and clone size; D and trimming were determined from the DNA. This sample has more than 95,000 clones in its table, and roughly three quarters of those were observed once. Of the sample, more than 35% is held by the ten largest clones.

Notes on this clone: The antigen it binds to is not known. No clone much larger than this one lies a single base away; base qualities are absent.

Each collaborating institution followed its own protocols to collect whole blood in K2EDTA tubes. For TCRbeta analysis, collaborators shipped samples as frozen whole blood, isolated PBMCs, or DNA extracted from either of those sample types. The junction shows trimming of 6 bases on V and 0 bases on J, plus 8 bases between the germline ends. For CDR1 and CDR2, the germline V gene lists MDHEN and SYDVKM. The CDR3 goes from the cysteine to the phenylalanine over 14 residues. Left in the record is the CDR3 DNA by itself, 42 bases read in frame from the first base. This clonotype was obtained from a man aged 35 to 55 with active or convalescent COVID-19. The specimen was peripheral blood. The chain is encoded by TRBV28 joined to TRBJ2-2, with no D gene named confidently. The CDR3 corresponds to CASSSPPNTGELFF. The nucleotide sequence is given as TGTGCCAGCAGCTCCCCTCCGAACACCGGGGAGCTGTTTTTT. This CDR3, with the reference TRBV28 and TRBJ2-2 proteins standing in past its ends, gives the full variable domain DVKVTQSSRYLVKRTGEKVFLECVQDMDHENMFWYRQDPGLGLRLIYFSYDVKMKEKGDIPEGYSVSREKKERFSLILESASTNQTSMYLCASSSPPNTGELFFGEGSRLTVL.